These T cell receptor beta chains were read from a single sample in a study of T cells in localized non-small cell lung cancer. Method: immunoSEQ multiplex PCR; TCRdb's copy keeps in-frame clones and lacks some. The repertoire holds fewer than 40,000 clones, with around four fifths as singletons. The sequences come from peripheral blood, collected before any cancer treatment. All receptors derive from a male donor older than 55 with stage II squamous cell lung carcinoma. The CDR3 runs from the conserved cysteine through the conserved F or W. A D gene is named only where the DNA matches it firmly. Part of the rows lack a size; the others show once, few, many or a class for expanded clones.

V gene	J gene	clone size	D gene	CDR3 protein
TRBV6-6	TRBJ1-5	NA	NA	CASSFSSNQPQHF
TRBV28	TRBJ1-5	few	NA	CASNSWPQHF
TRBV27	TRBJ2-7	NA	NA	CASSLLVASSSYEQYF
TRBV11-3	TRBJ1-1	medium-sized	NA	CASSLTGGTEAFF
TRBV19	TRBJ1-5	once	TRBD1	CASGTGSNQPQHF
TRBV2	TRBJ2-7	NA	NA	CASSQEVNEQYF
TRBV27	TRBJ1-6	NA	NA	CASSLFGTAGSPLHF
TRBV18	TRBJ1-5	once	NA	CASSPPGTLNSNQPQHF
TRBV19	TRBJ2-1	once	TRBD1	CASSSQGANYNEQFF
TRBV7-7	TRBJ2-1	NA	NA	CASSLSGSLSDEQFF
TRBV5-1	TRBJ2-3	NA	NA	CASSGGYTSTDTQYF
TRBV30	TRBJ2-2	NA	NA	CAWMPWGMNTGELFF
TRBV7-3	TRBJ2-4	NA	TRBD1	CASSSGQNLAKNIQYF
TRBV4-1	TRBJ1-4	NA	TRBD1	CASSQAPGQGYEKLFF
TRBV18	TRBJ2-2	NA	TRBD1	CASLRTGGETGELFF
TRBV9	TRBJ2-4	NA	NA	CASSAMTSPHIQYF
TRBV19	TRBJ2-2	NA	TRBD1	CASSLWTGDTGELFF
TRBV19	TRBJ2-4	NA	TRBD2	CASTDRGPDRGVQYF
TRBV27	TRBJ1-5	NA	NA	CASSLFSGGRNQPQHF
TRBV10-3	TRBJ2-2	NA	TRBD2	CATQAGGRAGELFF
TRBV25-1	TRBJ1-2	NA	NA	CASSVTGTYGYTF
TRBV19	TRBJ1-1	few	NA	CASRDSAMNTEAFF
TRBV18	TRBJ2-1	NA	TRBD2	CASSSGLATYNEQFF
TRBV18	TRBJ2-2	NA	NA	CASSPGVNTGELFF
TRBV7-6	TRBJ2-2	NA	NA	CASSGKGSTGELFF
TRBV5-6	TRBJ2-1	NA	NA	CASSFRDLLGNEQFF
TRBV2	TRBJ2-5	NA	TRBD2	CATKWGAGGPFNEQYF
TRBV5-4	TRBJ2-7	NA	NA	CASSPGVTVSYEQYF
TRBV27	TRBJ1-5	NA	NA	CASSSRGGNQPQHF
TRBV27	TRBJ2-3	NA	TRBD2	CASSSPQWEGSTDTQYF
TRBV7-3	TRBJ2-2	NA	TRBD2	CASSPRALAGGSTGELFF
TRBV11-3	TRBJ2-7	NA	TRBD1	CASSPTGGPYEQYF
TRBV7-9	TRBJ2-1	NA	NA	CASSLAWDTYNEQFF
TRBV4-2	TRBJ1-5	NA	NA	CASSQGWSNQPQHF
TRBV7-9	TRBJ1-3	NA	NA	CASSLGNTIYF
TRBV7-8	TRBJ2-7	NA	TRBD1	CASSPSTGTGDYEQYF
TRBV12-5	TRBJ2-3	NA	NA	CASANTDTQYF
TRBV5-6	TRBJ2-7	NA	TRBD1	CASRTGTGGNEQYF
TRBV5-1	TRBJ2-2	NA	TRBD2	CASSQDPAGAGELFF
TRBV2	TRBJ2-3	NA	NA	CASKTGSSSTDTQYF
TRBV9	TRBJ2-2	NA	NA	CASSPRGDGTGELFF
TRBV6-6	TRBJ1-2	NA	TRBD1	CASRLGQGGYGYTF
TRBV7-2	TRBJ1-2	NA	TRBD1	CASSPDRGPYGYTF
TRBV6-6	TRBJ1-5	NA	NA	CASSPVAGQGNQPQHF
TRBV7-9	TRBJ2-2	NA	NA	CALGGLAHNTGELFF
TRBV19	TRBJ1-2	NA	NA	CAIELPGQIGYGYTF
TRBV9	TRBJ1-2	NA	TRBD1	CASSVEGTGIYGYTF
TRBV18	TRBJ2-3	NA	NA	CASSPDLRTDTQYF
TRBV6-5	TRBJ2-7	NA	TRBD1	CASSRPGQGAGEQYF
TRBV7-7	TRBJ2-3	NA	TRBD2	CASSPEASGRDTQYF
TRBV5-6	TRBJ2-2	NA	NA	CASSLVGSLDTGELFF
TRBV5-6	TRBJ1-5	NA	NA	CASSLGGSLNQPQHF
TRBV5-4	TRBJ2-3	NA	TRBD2	CASSWTSGGTDTQYF
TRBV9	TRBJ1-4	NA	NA	CASSTSDRPGTNEKLFF
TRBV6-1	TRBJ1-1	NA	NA	CASSEPPRDTEAFF
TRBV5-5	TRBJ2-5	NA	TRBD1	CASSPDRGETQYF
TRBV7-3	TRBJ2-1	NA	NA	CASSAPESSYNEQFF
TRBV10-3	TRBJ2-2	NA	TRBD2	CAISEKGLEHGELFF
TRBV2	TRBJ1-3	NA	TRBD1	CASSGLRQGSGNTIYF